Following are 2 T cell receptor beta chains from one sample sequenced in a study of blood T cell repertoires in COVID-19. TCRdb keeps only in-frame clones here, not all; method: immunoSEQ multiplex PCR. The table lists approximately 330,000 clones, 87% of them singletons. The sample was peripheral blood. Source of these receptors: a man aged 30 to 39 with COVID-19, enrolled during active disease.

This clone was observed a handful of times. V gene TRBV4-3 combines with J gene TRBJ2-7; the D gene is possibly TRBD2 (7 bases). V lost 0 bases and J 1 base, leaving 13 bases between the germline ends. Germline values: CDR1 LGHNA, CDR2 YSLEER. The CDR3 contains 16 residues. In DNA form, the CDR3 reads TGCGCCAGCAGCCAAGAGGAGGGGGGGGGGTCCTACGAGCAGTACTTC. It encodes CASSQEEGGGSYEQYF.

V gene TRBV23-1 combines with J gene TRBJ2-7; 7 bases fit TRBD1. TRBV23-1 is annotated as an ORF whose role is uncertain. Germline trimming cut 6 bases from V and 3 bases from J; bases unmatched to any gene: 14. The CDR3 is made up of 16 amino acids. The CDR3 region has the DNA TGCGCCAGCAGACCCCTGGACAGGCCGTCATTCTACGAGCAGTACTTC. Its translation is CASRPLDRPSFYEQYF.